This TCR beta chain was sequenced during a study of blood T cell repertoires in COVID-19. About the study: Sites across the United States, Italy and Spain contributed samples from acute and convalescent COVID-19. Sources were T cells, B-cell-depleted T cells, or PBMCs; the material itself was cDNA or gDNA.

This CDR3 contains 13 residues. J gave up 2 bases and V 6 bases, and 4 bases lay outside the gene matches. The germline V gene encodes CDR1 GTSNPN and CDR2 SVGIG (reference sequence). Profiled with immunoSEQ multiplex PCR; TCRdb holds only in-frame clones, not every one. There are over 300,000 clones in the sample; more than 70% occur only once, and under 2% lies in the top ten. The J gene is TRBJ2-4, the V gene TRBV30; 7 nucleotides agree with TRBD1. This TCR was sampled from a woman between 50 and 59 years old with acute or convalescent COVID-19. Source material: peripheral blood. The CDR3 bases are TGTGCCTGCTTACAGGGGACCAAAAACATTCAGTACTTC. It yields the protein CACLQGTKNIQYF.